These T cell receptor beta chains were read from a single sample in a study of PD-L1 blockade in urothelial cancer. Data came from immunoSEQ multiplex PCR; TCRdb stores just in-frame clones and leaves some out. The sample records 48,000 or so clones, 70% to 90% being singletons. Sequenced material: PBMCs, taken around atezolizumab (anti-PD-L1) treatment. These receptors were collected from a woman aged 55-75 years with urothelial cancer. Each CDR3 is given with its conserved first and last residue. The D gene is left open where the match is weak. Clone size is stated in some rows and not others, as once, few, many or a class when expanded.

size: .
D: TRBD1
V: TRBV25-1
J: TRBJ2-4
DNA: TGTGCCAGCAGCAAACCGGGGGACAGGGTCATTCAGTACTTC
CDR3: CASSKPGDRVIQYF

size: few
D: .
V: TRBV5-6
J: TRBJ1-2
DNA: TGTGCCAGCAGCCCCGTAGTAATGGGGGCGCGCGGCTACACCTTC
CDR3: CASSPVVMGARGYTF

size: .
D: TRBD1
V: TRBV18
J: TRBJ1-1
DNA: TGTGCCAGCTCACAGACAGGGCCTGAAGCTTTCTTT
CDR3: CASSQTGPEAFF

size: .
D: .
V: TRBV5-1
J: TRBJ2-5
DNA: TGCGCCAGCAGCTGGGCTGAGGGGGAAGAGACCCAGTACTTC
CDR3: CASSWAEGEETQYF

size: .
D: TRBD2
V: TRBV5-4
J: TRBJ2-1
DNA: TGTGCCAGCAGCTTGGTAGCGGGAGGGTACAATGAGCAGTTCTTC
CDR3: CASSLVAGGYNEQFF

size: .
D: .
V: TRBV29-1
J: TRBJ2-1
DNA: TGCAGCGTTGTTGGGGCCGGGAGTCCCGATGAGCAGTTCTTC
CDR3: CSVVGAGSPDEQFF

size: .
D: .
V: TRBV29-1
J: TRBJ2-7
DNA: TGCAGCGTTGCACAGAACACCTACGAGCAGTACTTC
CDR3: CSVAQNTYEQYF

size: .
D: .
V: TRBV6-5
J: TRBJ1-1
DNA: TGTGCCAGCAGTTATCTAGGTAGGACTGAAGCTTTCTTT
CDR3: CASSYLGRTEAFF

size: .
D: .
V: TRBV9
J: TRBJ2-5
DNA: TGTGCCAGCAGCCCACGGCTAGGGGAAGAGACCCAGTACTTC
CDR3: CASSPRLGEETQYF

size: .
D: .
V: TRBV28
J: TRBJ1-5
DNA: TGTGCCAGCAACGTACAGGGAAGCCAGCCCCAGCATTTT
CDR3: CASNVQGSQPQHF

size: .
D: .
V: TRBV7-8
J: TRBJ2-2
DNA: TGTGCCAGCAGCTTAGGGAGAAGCACCGGGGAGCTGTTTTTT
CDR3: CASSLGRSTGELFF

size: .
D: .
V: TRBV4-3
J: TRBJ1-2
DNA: TGCGCCAGCAGCCAAGATCTTGCCAGGCGTACTTTGGGCTACACCTTC
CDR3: CASSQDLARRTLGYTF

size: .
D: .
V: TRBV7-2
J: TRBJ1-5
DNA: TGTGCCAGCAGCTTTTACTTCGACCCGGGACAAAGCAATCAGCCCCAGCATTTT
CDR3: CASSFYFDPGQSNQPQHF

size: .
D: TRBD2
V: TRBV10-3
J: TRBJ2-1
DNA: TGTGCCATCAGGTCGACTAGCGGGAGGGCTAATGAGCAGTTCTTC
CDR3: CAIRSTSGRANEQFF

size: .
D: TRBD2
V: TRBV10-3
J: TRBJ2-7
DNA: TGTGCCATCACTAAGAGCGGGGGTACCTACGAGCAGTACTTC
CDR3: CAITKSGGTYEQYF

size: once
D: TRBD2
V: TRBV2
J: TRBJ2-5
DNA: TGTGCCAGCAGCGGAGCTAGCGGGGGACACCAAGAGACCCAGTACTTC
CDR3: CASSGASGGHQETQYF

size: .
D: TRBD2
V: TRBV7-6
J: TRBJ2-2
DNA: TGTGCCAGCAGCTCGGGACTAGCGTACACCGGGGAGCTGTTTTTT
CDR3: CASSSGLAYTGELFF

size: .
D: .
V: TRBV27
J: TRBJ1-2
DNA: TGTGCCAGCAGTTTTCGGGGGTTTTATGGCTACACCTTC
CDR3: CASSFRGFYGYTF

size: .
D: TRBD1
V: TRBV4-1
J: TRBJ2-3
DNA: TGCGCCAGCAGCTTGGGACAGGGGGCCACAGATACGCAGTATTTT
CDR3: CASSLGQGATDTQYF

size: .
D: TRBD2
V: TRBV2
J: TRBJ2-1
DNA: TGTGCCAGCAGCGGACTAGAAAACAATGAGCAGTTCTTC
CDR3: CASSGLENNEQFF

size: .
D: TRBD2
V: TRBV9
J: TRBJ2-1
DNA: TGTGCCAGCAGCCCCCGGGCGGGAGGGCCGAATGAGCAGTTCTTC
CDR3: CASSPRAGGPNEQFF

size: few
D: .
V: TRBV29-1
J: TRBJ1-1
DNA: TGCAGCGTTTCGGTAGCAGGGAAGAACACTGAAGCTTTCTTT
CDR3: CSVSVAGKNTEAFF

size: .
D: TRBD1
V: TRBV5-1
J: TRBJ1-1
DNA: TGCGCCAGCAGCTTGGGGACAGGCCCCACTGAAGCTTTCTTT
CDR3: CASSLGTGPTEAFF

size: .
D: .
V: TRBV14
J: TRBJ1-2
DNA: TGTGCCAGCAGCCAAGATATGGCAAGGGGATATGGCTACACCTTC
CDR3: CASSQDMARGYGYTF

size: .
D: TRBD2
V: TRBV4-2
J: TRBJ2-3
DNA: TGTGCCAGCAGCAGACTAGGAGCGGGGGCAGATACGCAGTATTTT
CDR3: CASSRLGAGADTQYF

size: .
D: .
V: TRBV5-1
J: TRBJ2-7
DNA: TGCGCCAGCAGCTTACGAACAGGGTTTAGCTCCTACGAGCAGTACTTC
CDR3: CASSLRTGFSSYEQYF

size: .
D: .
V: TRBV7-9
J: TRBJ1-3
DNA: TGTGCCAGCAGCTTAGCGCTAACTCCCAACACCATATATTTT
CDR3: CASSLALTPNTIYF

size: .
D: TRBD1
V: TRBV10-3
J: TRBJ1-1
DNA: TGTGCCATCAATGACAGGGCGAACACTGAAGCTTTCTTT
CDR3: CAINDRANTEAFF

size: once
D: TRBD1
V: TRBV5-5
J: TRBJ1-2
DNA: TGTGCCAGCAGCCTCGGACGGGACAGGCGTAACTATGGCTACACCTTC
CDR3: CASSLGRDRRNYGYTF

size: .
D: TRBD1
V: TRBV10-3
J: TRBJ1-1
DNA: TGTGCCATCAGCGAACTAACAGGGGTAACTGAAGCTTTCTTT
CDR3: CAISELTGVTEAFF

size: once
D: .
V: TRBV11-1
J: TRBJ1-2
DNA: TGTGCCAGCACCCCCGACCGGGGGGGACGGGGCTACACCTTC
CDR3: CASTPDRGGRGYTF

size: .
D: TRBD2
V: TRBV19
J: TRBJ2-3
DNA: TGTGCCAGTAGTACTCGGACTAGAATGAGCGCAGATACGCAGTATTTT
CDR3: CASSTRTRMSADTQYF

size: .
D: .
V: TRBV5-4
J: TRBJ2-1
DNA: TGTGCCAGCAGCTTCTTAAATGAGCAGTTCTTC
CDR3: CASSFLNEQFF

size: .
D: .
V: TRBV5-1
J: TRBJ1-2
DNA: TGCGCCAGCAGCGAGACAGGATTCTATGACTACACCTTC
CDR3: CASSETGFYDYTF

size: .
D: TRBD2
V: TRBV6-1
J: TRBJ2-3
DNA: TGTGCCAGCAGGGGGAGGGGTTGGGGCACAGATACGCAGTATTTT
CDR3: CASRGRGWGTDTQYF

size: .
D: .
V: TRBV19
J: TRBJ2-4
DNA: TGTGCCAGTAGATCGGAGGGGTTAGCCAAAAACATTCAGTACTTC
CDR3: CASRSEGLAKNIQYF

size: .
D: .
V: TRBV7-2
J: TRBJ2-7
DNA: TGTGCCAGCAGCATACTAGTCGAGCAGTACTTC
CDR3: CASSILVEQYF

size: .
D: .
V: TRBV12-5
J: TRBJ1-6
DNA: TGTGCTAGTGGACAGAATAATTCACCCCTCCACTTT
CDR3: CASGQNNSPLHF

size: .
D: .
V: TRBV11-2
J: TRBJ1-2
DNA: TGTGCCAGCAGAGAACAGGGAAGATATGGCTACACCTTC
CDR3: CASREQGRYGYTF

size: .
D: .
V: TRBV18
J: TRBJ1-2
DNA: TGTGCCAGCTCACTGGCAGGGTATGGCTACACCTTC
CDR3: CASSLAGYGYTF

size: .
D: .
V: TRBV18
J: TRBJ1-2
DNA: TGTGCCAGCTCACCCGATGTCGGCGGCTATGGCTACACCTTC
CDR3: CASSPDVGGYGYTF

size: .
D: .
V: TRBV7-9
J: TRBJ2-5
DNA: TGTGCCAGCAGCTTCGGTCTAGCCCAAGAGACCCAGTACTTC
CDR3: CASSFGLAQETQYF

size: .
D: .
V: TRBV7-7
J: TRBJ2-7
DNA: TGTGCCAGCAGCTTAGCGAACCAGGGCGAGCAGTACTTC
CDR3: CASSLANQGEQYF

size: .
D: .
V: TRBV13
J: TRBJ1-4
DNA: TGTGCCAGCAGCTTAGGCCGCAGAACCGAAAAACTGTTTTTT
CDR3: CASSLGRRTEKLFF

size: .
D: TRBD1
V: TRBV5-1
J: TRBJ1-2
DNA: TGCGCCAGCAGCCTAGGACAGGGGGCATATGGCTACACCTTC
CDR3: CASSLGQGAYGYTF

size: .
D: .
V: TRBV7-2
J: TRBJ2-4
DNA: TGTGCCAGCAGCCTCTACAGTACCCTAGCCAAAAACATTCAGTACTTC
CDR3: CASSLYSTLAKNIQYF

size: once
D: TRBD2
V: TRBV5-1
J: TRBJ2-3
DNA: TGCGCCAGCAGGAATAGCGGGGCAACAGATACGCAGTATTTT
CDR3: CASRNSGATDTQYF

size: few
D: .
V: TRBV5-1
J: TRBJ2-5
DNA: TGCGCCAGCAGCTTGGATGTGGAGGAGACCCAGTACTTC
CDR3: CASSLDVEETQYF

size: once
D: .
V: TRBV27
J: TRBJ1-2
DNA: TGTGCCAGCAGTTTCAGGCGTAACTATGGCTACACCTTC
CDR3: CASSFRRNYGYTF

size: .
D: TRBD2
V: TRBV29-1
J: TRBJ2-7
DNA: TGCAGCGTTGCGTATCTAGCGGGAGTCGGCGAGCAGTACTTC
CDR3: CSVAYLAGVGEQYF

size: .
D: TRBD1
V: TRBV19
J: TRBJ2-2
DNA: TGTGCCAGCAAATACGGGACAGGTGGGCTCGGGGAGCTGTTTTTT
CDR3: CASKYGTGGLGELFF

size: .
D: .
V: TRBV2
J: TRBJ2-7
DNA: TGTGCCAGCAGTGTCGCCAGATACGAGCAGTACTTC
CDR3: CASSVARYEQYF

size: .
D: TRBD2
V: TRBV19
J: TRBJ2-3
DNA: TGTGCCAGTACCCTGGGACTAGCGGGACCAGATACGCAGTATTTT
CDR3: CASTLGLAGPDTQYF

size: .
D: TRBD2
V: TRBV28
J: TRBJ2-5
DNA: TGTGCCAGCAGTGTGCTAGCGGGAGGGGAGACCCAGTACTTC
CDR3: CASSVLAGGETQYF

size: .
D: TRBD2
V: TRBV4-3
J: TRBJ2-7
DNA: TGCGCCAGCAGCCAAGAGTGGACTAGCGGCCTCGGGGTTCAAAAAAGCTCCTACGAGCAGTACTTC
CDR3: CASSQEWTSGLGVQKSSYEQYF

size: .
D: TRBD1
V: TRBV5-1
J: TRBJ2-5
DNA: TGCGCCAGCAGCCCGGGACAGGGAGGAGAGACCCAGTACTTC
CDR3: CASSPGQGGETQYF

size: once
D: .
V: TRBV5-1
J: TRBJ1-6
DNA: TGCGCCAGCAGCTTGGGGAGGGTTTCCTATAATTCACCCCTCCACTTT
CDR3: CASSLGRVSYNSPLHF

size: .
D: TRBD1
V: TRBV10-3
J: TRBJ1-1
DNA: TGTGCCATCAGTGAGTCTTCAGGGGGCACTGAAGCTTTCTTT
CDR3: CAISESSGGTEAFF

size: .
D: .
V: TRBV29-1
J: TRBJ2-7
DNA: TGCAGCGTTGCCGAGGGCAGGACGTACGAGCAGTACTTC
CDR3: CSVAEGRTYEQYF